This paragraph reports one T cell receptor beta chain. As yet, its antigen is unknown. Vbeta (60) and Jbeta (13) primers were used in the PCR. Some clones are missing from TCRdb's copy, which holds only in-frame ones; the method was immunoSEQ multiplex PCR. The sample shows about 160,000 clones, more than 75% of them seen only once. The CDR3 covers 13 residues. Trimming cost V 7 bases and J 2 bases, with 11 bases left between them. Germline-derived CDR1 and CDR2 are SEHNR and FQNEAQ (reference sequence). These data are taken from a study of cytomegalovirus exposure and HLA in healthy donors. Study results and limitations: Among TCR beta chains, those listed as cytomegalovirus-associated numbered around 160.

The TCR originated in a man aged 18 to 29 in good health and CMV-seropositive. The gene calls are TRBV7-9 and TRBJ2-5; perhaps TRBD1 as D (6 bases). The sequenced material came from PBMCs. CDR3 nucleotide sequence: TGTGCCAGCAAGGGGGTTTTACAAGAGACCCAGTACTTC. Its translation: CASKGVLQETQYF.